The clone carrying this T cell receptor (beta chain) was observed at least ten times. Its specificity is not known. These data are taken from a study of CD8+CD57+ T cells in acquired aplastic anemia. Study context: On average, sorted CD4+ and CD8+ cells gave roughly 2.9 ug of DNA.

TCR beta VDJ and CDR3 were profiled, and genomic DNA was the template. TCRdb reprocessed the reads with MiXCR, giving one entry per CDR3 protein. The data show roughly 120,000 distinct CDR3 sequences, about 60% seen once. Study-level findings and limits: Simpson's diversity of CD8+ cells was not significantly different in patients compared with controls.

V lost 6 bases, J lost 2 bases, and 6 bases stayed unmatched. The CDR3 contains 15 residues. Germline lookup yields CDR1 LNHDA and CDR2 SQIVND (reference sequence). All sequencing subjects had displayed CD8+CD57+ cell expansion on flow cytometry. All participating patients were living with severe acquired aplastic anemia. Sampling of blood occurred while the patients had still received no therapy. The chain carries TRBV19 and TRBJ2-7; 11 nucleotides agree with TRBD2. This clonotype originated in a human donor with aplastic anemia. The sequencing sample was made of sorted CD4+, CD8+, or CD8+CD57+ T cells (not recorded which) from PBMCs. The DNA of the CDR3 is TGTGCCAGTAGCCCGGGACTAGCGGCGACCTACGAGCAGTACTTC. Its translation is CASSPGLAATYEQYF.